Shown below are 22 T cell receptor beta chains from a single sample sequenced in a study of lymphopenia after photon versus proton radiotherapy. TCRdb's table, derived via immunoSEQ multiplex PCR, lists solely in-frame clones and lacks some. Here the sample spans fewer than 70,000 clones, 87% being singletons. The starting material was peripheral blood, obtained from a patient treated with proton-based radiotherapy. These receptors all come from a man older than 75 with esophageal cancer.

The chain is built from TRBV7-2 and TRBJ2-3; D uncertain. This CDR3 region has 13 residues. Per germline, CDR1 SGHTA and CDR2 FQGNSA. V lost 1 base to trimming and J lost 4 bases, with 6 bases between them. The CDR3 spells CASSLGNPDTQYF. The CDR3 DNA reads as TGTGCCAGCAGCTTAGGGAACCCAGATACGCAGTATTTT.

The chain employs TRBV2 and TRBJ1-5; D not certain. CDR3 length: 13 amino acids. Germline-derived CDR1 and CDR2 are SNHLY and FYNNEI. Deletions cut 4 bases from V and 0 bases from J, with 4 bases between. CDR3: CASSANSNQPQHF. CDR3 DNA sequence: TGTGCCAGCAGTGCCAATAGCAATCAGCCCCAGCATTTT.

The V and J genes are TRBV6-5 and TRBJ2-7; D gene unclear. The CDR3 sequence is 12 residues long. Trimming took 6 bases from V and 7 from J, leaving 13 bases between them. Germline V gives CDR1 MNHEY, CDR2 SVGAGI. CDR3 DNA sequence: TGTGCCAGCAGATCGCAGTGGTGGGAGCAGTACTTC. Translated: CASRSQWWEQYF.

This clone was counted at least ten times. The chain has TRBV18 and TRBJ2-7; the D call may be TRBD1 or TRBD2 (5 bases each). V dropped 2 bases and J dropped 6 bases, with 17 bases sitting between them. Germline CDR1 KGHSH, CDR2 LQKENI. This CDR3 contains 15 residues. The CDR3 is CASSPNRDGTREQYF. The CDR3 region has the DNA TGTGCCAGCTCACCAAACCGGGACGGGACGCGCGAGCAGTACTTC.

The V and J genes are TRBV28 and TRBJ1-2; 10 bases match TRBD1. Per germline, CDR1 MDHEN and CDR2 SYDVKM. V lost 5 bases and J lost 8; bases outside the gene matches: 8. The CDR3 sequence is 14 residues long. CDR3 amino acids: CASSPPGQGRGYTF. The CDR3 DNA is TGTGCCAGCAGTCCCCCGGGACAGGGGCGCGGCTACACCTTC.

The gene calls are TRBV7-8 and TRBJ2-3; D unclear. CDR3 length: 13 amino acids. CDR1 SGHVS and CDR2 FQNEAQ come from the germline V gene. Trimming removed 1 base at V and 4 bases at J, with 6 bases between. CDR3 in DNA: TGTGCCAGCAGCTTAGGAGCAGCAGATACGCAGTATTTT. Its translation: CASSLGAADTQYF.

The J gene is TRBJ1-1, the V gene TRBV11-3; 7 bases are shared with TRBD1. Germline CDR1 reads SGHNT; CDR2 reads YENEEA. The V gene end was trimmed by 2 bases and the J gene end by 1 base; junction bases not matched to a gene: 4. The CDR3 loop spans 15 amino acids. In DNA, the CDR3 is TGTGCCAGCAGCTTACACGGGACAGCGAACACTGAAGCTTTCTTT. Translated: CASSLHGTANTEAFF.

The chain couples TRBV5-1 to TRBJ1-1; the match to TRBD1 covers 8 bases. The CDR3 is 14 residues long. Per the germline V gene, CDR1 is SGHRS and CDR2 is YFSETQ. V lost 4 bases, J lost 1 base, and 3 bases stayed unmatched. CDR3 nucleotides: TGCGCCAGCAGCCCCGGGACAGGGAACACTGAAGCTTTCTTT. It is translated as CASSPGTGNTEAFF.

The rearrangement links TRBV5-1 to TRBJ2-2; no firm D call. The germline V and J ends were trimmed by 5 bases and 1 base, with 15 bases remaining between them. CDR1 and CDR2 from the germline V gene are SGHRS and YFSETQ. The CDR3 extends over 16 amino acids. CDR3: CASRKGTRLNTGELFF. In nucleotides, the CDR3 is TGCGCCAGCAGGAAGGGAACACGATTGAACACCGGGGAGCTGTTTTTT.

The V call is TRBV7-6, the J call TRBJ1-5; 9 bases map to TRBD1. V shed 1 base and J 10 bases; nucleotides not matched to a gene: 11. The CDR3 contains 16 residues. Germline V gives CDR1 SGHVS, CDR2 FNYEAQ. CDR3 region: CASSLDLMDRGGPQHF. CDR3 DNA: TGTGCCAGCAGCTTAGATTTAATGGACAGGGGAGGACCCCAGCATTTT.

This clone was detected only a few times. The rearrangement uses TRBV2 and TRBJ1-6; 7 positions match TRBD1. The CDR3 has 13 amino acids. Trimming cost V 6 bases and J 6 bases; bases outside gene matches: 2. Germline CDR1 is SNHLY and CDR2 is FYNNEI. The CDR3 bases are TGTGCCAGCAGGGGGACAGCTAATTCACCCCTCCACTTT. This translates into CASRGTANSPLHF. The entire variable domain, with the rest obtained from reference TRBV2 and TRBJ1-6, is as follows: EPEVTQTPSHQVTQMGQEVILRCVPISNHLYFYWYRQILGQKVEFLVSFYNNEISEKSEIFDDQFSVERPDGSNFTLKIRSTKLEDSAMYFCASRGTANSPLHFGNGTRLTVT.

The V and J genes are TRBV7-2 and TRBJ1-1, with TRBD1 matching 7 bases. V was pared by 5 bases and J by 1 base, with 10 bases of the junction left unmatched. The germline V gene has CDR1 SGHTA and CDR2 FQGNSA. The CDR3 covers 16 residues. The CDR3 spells CASSAKRQGWNTEAFF. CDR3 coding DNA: TGTGCCAGCAGCGCTAAGAGACAGGGCTGGAACACTGAAGCTTTCTTT.

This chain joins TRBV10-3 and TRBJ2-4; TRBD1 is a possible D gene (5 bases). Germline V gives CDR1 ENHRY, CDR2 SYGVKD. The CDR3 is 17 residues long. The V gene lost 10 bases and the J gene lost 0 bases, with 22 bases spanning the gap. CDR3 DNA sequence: TGTGCCACCCAGGGTTGGGCGACCTCCCAAGCCAAAAACATTCAGTACTTC. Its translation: CATQGWATSQAKNIQYF.

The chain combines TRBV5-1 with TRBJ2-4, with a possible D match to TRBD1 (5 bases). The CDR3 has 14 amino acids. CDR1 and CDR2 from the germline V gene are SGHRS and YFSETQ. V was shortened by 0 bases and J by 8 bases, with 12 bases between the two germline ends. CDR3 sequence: CASSLGIGAYIQYF. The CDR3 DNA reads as TGCGCCAGCAGCTTGGGTATTGGGGCGTACATTCAGTACTTC.

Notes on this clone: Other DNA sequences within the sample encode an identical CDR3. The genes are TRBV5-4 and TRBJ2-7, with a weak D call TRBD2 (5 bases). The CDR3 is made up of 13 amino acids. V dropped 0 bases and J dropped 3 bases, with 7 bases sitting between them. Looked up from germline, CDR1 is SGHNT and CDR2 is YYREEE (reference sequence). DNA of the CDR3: TGTGCCAGCAGCTTGGCGGGGAGCTACGAGCAGTACTTC. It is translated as CASSLAGSYEQYF.

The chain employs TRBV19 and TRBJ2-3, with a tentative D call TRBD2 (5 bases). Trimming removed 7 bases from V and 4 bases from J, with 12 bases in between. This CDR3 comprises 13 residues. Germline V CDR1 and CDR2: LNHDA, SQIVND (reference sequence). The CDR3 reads CASTGEGPDTQYF. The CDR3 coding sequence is TGTGCCAGTACCGGAGAGGGCCCAGATACGCAGTATTTT.

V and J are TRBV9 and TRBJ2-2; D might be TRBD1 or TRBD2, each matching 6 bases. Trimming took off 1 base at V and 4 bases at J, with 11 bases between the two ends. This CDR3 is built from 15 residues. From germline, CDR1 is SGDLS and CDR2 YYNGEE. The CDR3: CASSVFGGGTGELFF. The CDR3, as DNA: TGTGCCAGCAGCGTATTCGGAGGGGGCACCGGGGAGCTGTTTTTT.

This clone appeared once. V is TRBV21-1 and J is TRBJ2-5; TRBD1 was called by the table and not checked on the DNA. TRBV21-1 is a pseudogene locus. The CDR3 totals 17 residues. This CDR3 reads CASNISRDRGYRETQYF. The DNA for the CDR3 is TGTGCCAGCAATATAAGCCGGGACAGGGGGTACCGGGAGACCCAGTACTTC.

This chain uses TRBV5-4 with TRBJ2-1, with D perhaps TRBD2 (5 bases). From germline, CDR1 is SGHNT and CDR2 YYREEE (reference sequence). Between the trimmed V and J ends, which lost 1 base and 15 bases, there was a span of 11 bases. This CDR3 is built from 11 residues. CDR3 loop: CASSLIGRLFF. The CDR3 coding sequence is TGTGCCAGCAGCTTGATAGGGAGACTGTTCTTC.

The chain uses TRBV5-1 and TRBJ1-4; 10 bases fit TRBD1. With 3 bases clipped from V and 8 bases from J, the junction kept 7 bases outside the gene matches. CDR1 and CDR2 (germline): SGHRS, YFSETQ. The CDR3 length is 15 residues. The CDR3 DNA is TGCGCCAGCAGCTGGGGGCCGGGACAGGGGGAAAAACTGTTTTTT. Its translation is CASSWGPGQGEKLFF.

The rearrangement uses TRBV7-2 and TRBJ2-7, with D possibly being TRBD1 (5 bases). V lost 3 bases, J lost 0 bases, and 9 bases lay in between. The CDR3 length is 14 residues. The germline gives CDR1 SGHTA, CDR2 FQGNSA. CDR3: CASSFSDNSYEQYF. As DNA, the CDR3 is TGTGCCAGCAGCTTTTCGGACAACTCCTACGAGCAGTACTTC.

The CDR3 bases are TGTGCCTGGAGTGTAAGTCCTACGACCCAGCATTTT. Amino acid sequence: CAWSVSPTTQHF. The chain recombines TRBV30 with TRBJ2-3; D is uncertain. The DNA end is more similar to TRBJ1-5, so the J call may be wrong. This CDR3 has 12 residues. The germline V gene encodes CDR1 GTSNPN and CDR2 SVGIG (reference sequence).